The T cell receptor (beta chain) described here comes from a study of blood T cell repertoires in COVID-19. Study summary: Samples of COVID-19 (acute and convalescent) were obtained from the United States, Italy and Spain.

To note about this clone: Other DNA sequences in this sample translate to the same CDR3.

Participants reported their clinical history, and cohort assignment relied on those reports. This CDR3 region has 14 residues. The J segment lost 7 bases and the V segment lost 0 bases, leaving 1 base of the junction unmatched. Germline assignment: CDR1 SGHRS and CDR2 YFSETQ. Profiled with immunoSEQ multiplex PCR; TCRdb holds only in-frame clones, not every one. This table holds over 200,000 clones, 80% to 90% found once. The sample comprised PBMCs or T cells enriched from blood (not recorded which). The gene calls are TRBV5-1 and TRBJ1-6; 7 nucleotides match TRBD1. This clonotype was sampled from a woman aged 45 to 65 in a cohort exposed to, infected with or recovered from COVID-19 (not recorded which). CDR3 nucleotides: TGCGCCAGCAGCTTGGCACAGGGGAATTCACCCCTCCACTTT. Protein: CASSLAQGNSPLHF.